The 26 T cell receptor beta chains below come from one sample, sequenced in a study of control samples from healthy donors and cancer patients. Measured with immunoSEQ multiplex PCR; TCRdb has only the in-frame clones, and not every one. The sample records roughly 120,000 clones, about 93% being singletons. The source material was PBMCs. The source is a man in his fifties or sixties with head and neck cancer.

The chain couples TRBV19 to TRBJ1-1; D might be TRBD1 (6 bases). This CDR3 spans 14 amino acids. Trimming pared 6 bases from V and 3 bases from J, leaving 14 bases between. Germline assignment: CDR1 LNHDA and CDR2 SQIVND (reference sequence). The CDR3 DNA reads as TGTGCCAGTAGCCTAACAGGGCAGGACACTGAAGCTTTCTTT. This gives the protein CASSLTGQDTEAFF.

This clone showed up just once. The chain recombines TRBV24-1 with TRBJ1-2; 7 nucleotides align to TRBD1. Losses at the gene ends were 5 bases for V and 6 bases for J; bases not matched to a gene: 5. This CDR3 region has 13 residues. Germline loops: CDR1 KGHDR, CDR2 SFDVKD. In DNA, the CDR3 is TGTGCCACCAGTGTAGGGACAGCAGATGGCTACACCTTC. Amino acids: CATSVGTADGYTF.

V and J are TRBV27 and TRBJ2-7; D is uncertain. Germline V CDR1 and CDR2: MNHEY, SMNVEV (reference sequence). The length of the CDR3 is 14 residues. Trimming pared 2 bases from V and 6 bases from J, leaving 14 bases between. For the CDR3, the DNA is TGTGCCAGCAGTTTAACCTCCTGGTTCGTCGAGCAGTACTTC. Translating it yields CASSLTSWFVEQYF.

For this clone: The sample contains more than one DNA sequence encoding this CDR3. The CDR3, as DNA: TGTGCCAGCTCACCGGCCAGCTCCTACGAGCAGTACTTC. Its translation is CASSPASSYEQYF. The V gene is TRBV18, the J gene TRBJ2-7; D gene unclear. CDR3 length: 13 amino acids. Germline loops: CDR1 KGHSH, CDR2 LQKENI. Trimming shortened V by 3 bases and J by 0 bases, and 6 bases separated the two germline ends.

This clone was seen once. The genes are TRBV19 and TRBJ1-2, with 7 bases aligning to TRBD1. With V trimmed by 4 bases and J by 3 bases, 14 bases remained unmatched. CDR3 length equals 17 residues. Germline values: CDR1 LNHDA, CDR2 SQIVND (reference sequence). The CDR3 bases are TGTGCCAGTAGTACCGGGGACAGCGCCTTGACGGACTATGGCTACACCTTC. This sequence encodes CASSTGDSALTDYGYTF.

The table lists this clone with a count of one. The V and J genes are TRBV21-1 and TRBJ2-1; the table's D call TRBD1 went unverified against the DNA. TRBV21-1 is deemed a pseudogene. The CDR3 consists of 18 residues. The CDR3 region has the DNA TGTGCCAGCAGCAGAACAGGGCGGAACCTCAGCTCCTACAATGAGCAGTTCTTC. It specifies CASSRTGRNLSSYNEQFF.

The V call is TRBV7-2, the J call TRBJ2-2, with 7 bases aligning to TRBD1. The CDR3 contains 15 residues. V lost 4 bases and J lost 0; bases outside the gene matches: 2. Germline V CDR1 and CDR2: SGHTA, FQGNSA. This CDR3 is CASSSRGTNTGELFF. The CDR3 DNA is TGTGCCAGCAGCTCCAGGGGGACGAACACCGGGGAGCTGTTTTTT.

The chain carries TRBV27 and TRBJ2-7; possibly TRBD1 or TRBD2 for D (6 bases each). The V end lost 6 bases, the J end lost 0 bases, and 15 bases lay between the germline ends. This CDR3 is 15 amino acids long. Germline V CDR1 and CDR2: MNHEY, SMNVEV (reference sequence). The chain's CDR3 is CASRVGGVSSYEQYF. As DNA, the CDR3 is TGTGCCAGCAGGGTGGGGGGCGTTAGCTCCTACGAGCAGTACTTC.

The chain combines TRBV7-8 with TRBJ1-4; 7 bases agree with TRBD1. V shed 2 bases, J shed 3 bases, and the junction held 3 bases outside the gene matches. The germline CDR1 and CDR2 sequences are SGHVS and FQNEAQ. The CDR3 extends over 15 amino acids. The CDR3 here is CASSLQGVANEKLFF. The CDR3 bases are TGTGCCAGCAGCTTACAGGGGGTAGCTAATGAAAAACTGTTTTTT.

The chain employs TRBV10-3 and TRBJ2-1; 11 bases match TRBD2. The CDR3 is 17 amino acids. Germline CDR1 ENHRY, CDR2 SYGVKD. V lost 4 bases to trimming and J lost 0 bases; unmatched junction nucleotides: 5. In DNA form, the CDR3 reads TGTGCCATCAGTGGAAGGACTAGCGGGTCCTCCTACAATGAGCAGTTCTTC. As protein: CAISGRTSGSSYNEQFF.

The chain couples TRBV11-2 to TRBJ1-4, with a weak D call TRBD1 (5 bases). Germline V gives CDR1 SGHAT, CDR2 FQNNGV. The CDR3 runs to 15 residues. Between the trimmed V and J ends, which lost 5 bases and 7 bases, there was a span of 17 bases. The CDR3 region is CASSTGPLRSEKLFF. CDR3 DNA sequence: TGTGCCAGCAGCACAGGACCCCTGAGGAGTGAAAAACTGTTTTTT.

The chain carries TRBV24-1 and TRBJ2-1; D might be TRBD1 (6 bases). V gave up 2 bases and J gave up 5 bases, with 6 bases separating them. The CDR3 contains 13 residues. In germline, CDR1 is KGHDR, CDR2 SFDVKD. The CDR3, as DNA: TGTGCCACCAGTGATTACAGGGACAATGAGCAGTTCTTC. Residues: CATSDYRDNEQFF.

The chain links TRBV4-3 to TRBJ1-4; no definite D call. CDR1 is LGHNA and CDR2 is YSLEER in the germline V gene. The CDR3 runs to 13 residues. Trimming shortened V by 0 bases and J by 10 bases, and 9 bases separated the two germline ends. In nucleotides, the CDR3 is TGCGCCAGCAGCCAAGACTATGACGGAAAACTGTTTTTT. Protein product: CASSQDYDGKLFF.

The rearrangement joins TRBV11-2 to TRBJ1-2, with TRBD1 as a possible D gene (6 bases). From germline, CDR1 is SGHAT and CDR2 FQNNGV. The CDR3 spans 12 residues. V was shortened by 1 base and J by 7 bases, with 7 bases between the two germline ends. The CDR3 loop reads CASSLGGLGYTF. The CDR3 DNA sequence: TGTGCCAGCAGCTTAGGGGGGCTTGGCTACACCTTC. The complete variable domain, with remaining parts taken from reference TRBV11-2 and TRBJ1-2, reads EAGVAQSPRYKIIEKRQSVAFWCNPISGHATLYWYQQILGQGPKLLIQFQNNGVVDDSQLPKDRFSAERLKGVDSTLKIQPAKLEDSAVYLCASSLGGLGYTFGSGTRLTVV.

The chain has TRBV10-1 and TRBJ2-7, with D perhaps TRBD2 (6 bases). The CDR3 contains 16 residues. Germline CDR1 WNHNN, CDR2 SYGVQD (reference sequence). Trimming pared 3 bases from V and 6 bases from J, leaving 21 bases between. This CDR3 reads CASSDGGTEPLGEQYF. The CDR3 nucleotides read TGCGCCAGCAGTGATGGGGGGACCGAACCTCTCGGCGAGCAGTACTTC.

The chain uses TRBV3-1 (or the pseudogene TRBV3-2) and TRBJ1-2; the match to TRBD1 covers 8 bases. The CDR3 extends over 16 amino acids. With 6 bases clipped from V and 2 bases from J, the junction kept 11 bases outside the gene matches. Germline values: CDR1 LGHDT, CDR2 YNNKEL (reference sequence). This chain's CDR3 is CASSHQDREHNYGYTF. For the CDR3, the DNA is TGTGCCAGCAGTCACCAGGACAGGGAACACAACTATGGCTACACCTTC.

This rearrangement joins TRBV30 to TRBJ2-7, with a weak D call TRBD2 (6 bases). CDR1 and CDR2 from the germline V gene are GTSNPN and SVGIG (reference sequence). The CDR3 extends over 13 amino acids. V dropped 2 bases and J dropped 4 bases, with 12 bases sitting between them. Here the CDR3 DNA reads TGTGCCTGGAGTCCCGGGACTCCATACGAGCAGTACTTC. The encoded protein is CAWSPGTPYEQYF.

This clone came up once. This rearrangement joins TRBV2 to TRBJ2-7; D is possibly TRBD2 (5 bases). Deletions cut 3 bases from V and 0 bases from J, with 9 bases between. The CDR3 consists of 14 residues. CDR1 is SNHLY and CDR2 is FYNNEI in the germline V gene. The CDR3 reads CASSDRGSSYEQYF. DNA of the CDR3: TGTGCCAGCAGTGACCGGGGAAGCTCCTACGAGCAGTACTTC.

The chain employs TRBV3-1 (or the pseudogene TRBV3-2) and TRBJ1-6; no clear D. Germline CDR1 LGHDT, CDR2 YNNKEL (reference sequence). Trimming pared 2 bases from V and 7 bases from J, leaving 9 bases between. The CDR3 is 14 residues long. The CDR3 protein is CASSQIMGNSPLHF. The CDR3 DNA sequence: TGTGCCAGCAGCCAAATCATGGGAAATTCACCCCTCCACTTT.

This rearrangement joins TRBV4-2 to TRBJ2-3, with 11 bases lining up with TRBD2. The J segment lost 1 base and the V segment lost 0 bases, leaving 3 bases of the junction unmatched. This CDR3 has 17 amino acids. Germline V gene data show CDR1 as LGHNA and CDR2 as YNFKEQ. The CDR3, as DNA: TGTGCCAGCAGCCAAGAGCTAGCGGGGGGACGCACAGATACGCAGTATTTT. This translates into CASSQELAGGRTDTQYF.

V and J are TRBV6-6 and TRBJ1-5; possibly TRBD1 for D (5 bases). CDR3 length equals 14 residues. Germline V gene data show CDR1 as MNHNY and CDR2 as SVGAGI (reference sequence). V lost 7 bases and J 7 bases, leaving 17 bases between the germline ends. For the CDR3, the DNA is TGTGCCAGCACTCATCGAGGGGATGGCCAGCCCCAGCATTTT. Translation gives CASTHRGDGQPQHF.

The V call is TRBV30, the J call TRBJ1-5, with D tentatively TRBD1 (6 bases). The germline V and J ends were trimmed by 4 bases and 10 bases, with 17 bases remaining between them. The germline V gene encodes CDR1 GTSNPN and CDR2 SVGIG (reference sequence). The CDR3 spans 13 residues. CDR3 residues: CAWNIQGSEPQHF. The CDR3 DNA reads TGTGCCTGGAACATACAGGGTTCTGAACCCCAGCATTTT.

This chain connects TRBV18 to TRBJ2-7; D is possibly TRBD2 (6 bases). Looked up from germline, CDR1 is KGHSH and CDR2 is LQKENI. The CDR3 consists of 13 residues. Trimming cost V 6 bases and J 6 bases, with 15 bases left between them. CDR3 in amino acids: CASSQVEGSEQYF. In DNA form, the CDR3 reads TGTGCCAGCTCCCAAGTGGAGGGTAGCGAGCAGTACTTC.

The chain joins TRBV6-2 or TRBV6-3 to TRBJ1-5; no clear D. The CDR3 has 15 amino acids. Trimming removed 1 base from V and 2 bases from J, with 9 bases in between. Per germline, CDR1 MNHEY and CDR2 SVGEGT. The DNA for the CDR3 is TGTGCCAGCAGTTACTGGGCGAGGGGCAATCAGCCCCAGCATTTT. It translates to CASSYWARGNQPQHF.

This chain uses TRBV6-2 or TRBV6-3 with TRBJ2-1; D unresolved. Deletions cut 0 bases from V and 6 bases from J, with 12 bases between. Germline V lookup: CDR1 MNHEY, CDR2 SVGEGT. This CDR3 spans 15 amino acids. CDR3 coding DNA: TGTGCCAGCAGTTACTCAGGAACCGCTAGCAATGAGCAGTTCTTC. Translated, it gives CASSYSGTASNEQFF.

The V gene is TRBV7-8, the J gene TRBJ1-5, with D possibly matching TRBD1 (6 bases). Trimming stripped 5 bases from V and 3 bases from J, with 14 bases between. Germline loops: CDR1 SGHVS, CDR2 FQNEAQ. The CDR3 covers 15 residues. The CDR3 DNA sequence: TGTGCCAGCAGCAGATCGACAGGACTCAATCAGCCCCAGCATTTT. It codes for CASSRSTGLNQPQHF.